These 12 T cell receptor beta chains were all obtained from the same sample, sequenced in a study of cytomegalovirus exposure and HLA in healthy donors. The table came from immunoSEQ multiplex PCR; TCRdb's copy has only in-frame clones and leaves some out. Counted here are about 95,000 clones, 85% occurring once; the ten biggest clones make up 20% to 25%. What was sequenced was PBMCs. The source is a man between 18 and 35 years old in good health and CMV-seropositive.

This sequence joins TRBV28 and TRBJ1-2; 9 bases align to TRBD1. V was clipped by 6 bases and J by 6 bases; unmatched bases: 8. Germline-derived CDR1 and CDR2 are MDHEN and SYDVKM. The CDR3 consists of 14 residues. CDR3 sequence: CASSRTRTGDGYTF. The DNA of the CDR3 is TGTGCCAGCAGCCGAACCCGGACAGGGGATGGCTACACCTTC.

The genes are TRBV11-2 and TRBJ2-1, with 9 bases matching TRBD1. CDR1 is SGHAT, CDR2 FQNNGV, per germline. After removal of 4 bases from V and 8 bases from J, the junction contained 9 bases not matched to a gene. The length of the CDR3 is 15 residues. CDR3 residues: CASSSGGQGRDEQFF. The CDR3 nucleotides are TGTGCCAGCAGCTCAGGGGGACAGGGTCGTGATGAGCAGTTCTTC.

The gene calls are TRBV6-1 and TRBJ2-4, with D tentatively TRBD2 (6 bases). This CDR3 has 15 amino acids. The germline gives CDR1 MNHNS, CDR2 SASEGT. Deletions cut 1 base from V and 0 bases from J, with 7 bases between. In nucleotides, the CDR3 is TGTGCCAGCAGTGAAGTGGGGGGAGCCAAAAACATTCAGTACTTC. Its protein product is CASSEVGGAKNIQYF.

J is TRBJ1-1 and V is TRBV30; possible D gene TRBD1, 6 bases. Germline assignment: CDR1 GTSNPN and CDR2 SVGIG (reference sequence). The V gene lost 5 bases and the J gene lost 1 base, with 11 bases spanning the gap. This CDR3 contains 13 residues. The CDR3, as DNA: TGTGCCTGGGAGGGACATAAGAACACTGAAGCTTTCTTT. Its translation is CAWEGHKNTEAFF.

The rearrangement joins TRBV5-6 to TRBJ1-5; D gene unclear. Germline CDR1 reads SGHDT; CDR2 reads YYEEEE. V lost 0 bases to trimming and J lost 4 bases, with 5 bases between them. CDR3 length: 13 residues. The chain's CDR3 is CASSLDSNQPQHF. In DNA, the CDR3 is TGTGCCAGCAGCTTGGACAGTAATCAGCCCCAGCATTTT. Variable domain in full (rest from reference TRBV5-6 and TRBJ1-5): DAGVTQSPTHLIKTRGQQVTLRCSPKSGHDTVSWYQQALGQGPQFIFQYYEEEERQRGNFPDRFSGHQFPNYSSELNVNALLLGDSALYLCASSLDSNQPQHFGDGTRLSIL.

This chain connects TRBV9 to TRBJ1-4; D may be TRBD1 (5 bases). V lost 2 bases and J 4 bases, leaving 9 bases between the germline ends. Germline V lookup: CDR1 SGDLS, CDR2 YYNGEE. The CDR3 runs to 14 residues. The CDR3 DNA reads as TGTGCCAGCAGCGTGAACGGGGGTAATGAAAAACTGTTTTTT. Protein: CASSVNGGNEKLFF. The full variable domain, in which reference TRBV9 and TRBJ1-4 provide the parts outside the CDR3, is DSGVTQTPKHLITATGQRVTLRCSPRSGDLSVYWYQQSLDQGLQFLIQYYNGEERAKGNILERFSAQQFPDLHSELNLSSLELGDSALYFCASSVNGGNEKLFFGSGTQLSVL.

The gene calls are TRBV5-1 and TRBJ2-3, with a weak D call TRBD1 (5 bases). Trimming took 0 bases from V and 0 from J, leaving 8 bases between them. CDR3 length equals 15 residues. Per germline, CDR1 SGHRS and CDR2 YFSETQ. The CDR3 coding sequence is TGCGCCAGCAGCTTGGGGACACTTAGCACAGATACGCAGTATTTT. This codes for CASSLGTLSTDTQYF. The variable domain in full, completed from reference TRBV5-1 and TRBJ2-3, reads KAGVTQTPRYLIKTRGQQVTLSCSPISGHRSVSWYQQTPGQGLQFLFEYFSETQRNKGNFPGRFSGRQFSNSRSEMNVSTLELGDSALYLCASSLGTLSTDTQYFGPGTRLTVL.

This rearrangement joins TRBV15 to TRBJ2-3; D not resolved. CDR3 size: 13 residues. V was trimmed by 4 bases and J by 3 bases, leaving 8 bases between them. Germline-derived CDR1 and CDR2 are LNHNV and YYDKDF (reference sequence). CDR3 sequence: CATSNPLTDTQYF. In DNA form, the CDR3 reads TGTGCCACCAGCAATCCACTAACAGATACGCAGTATTTT. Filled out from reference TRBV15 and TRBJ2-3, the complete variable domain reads DAMVIQNPRYQVTQFGKPVTLSCSQTLNHNVMYWYQQKSSQAPKLLFHYYDKDFNNEADTPDNFQSRRPNTSFCFLDIRSPGLGDTAMYLCATSNPLTDTQYFGPGTRLTVL.

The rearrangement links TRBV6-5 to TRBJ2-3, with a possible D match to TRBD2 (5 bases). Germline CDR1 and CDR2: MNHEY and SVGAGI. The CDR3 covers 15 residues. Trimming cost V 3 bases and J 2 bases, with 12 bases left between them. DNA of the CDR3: TGTGCCAGCAGTTATCGACTATCAGACACAGATACGCAGTATTTT. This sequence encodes CASSYRLSDTDTQYF.

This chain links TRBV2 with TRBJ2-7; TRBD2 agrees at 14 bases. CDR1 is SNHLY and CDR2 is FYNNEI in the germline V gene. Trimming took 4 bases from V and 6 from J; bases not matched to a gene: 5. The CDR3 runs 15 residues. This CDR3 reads CASSGGLAGVSEQYF. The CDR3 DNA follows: TGTGCCAGCAGTGGGGGACTAGCGGGAGTATCCGAGCAGTACTTC.

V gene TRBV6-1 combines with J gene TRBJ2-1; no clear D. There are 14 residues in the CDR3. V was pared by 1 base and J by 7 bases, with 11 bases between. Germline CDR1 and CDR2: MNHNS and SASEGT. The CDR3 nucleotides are TGTGCCAGCAGTGAAGGACTTTGGCTGAATGAGCAGTTCTTC. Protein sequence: CASSEGLWLNEQFF.

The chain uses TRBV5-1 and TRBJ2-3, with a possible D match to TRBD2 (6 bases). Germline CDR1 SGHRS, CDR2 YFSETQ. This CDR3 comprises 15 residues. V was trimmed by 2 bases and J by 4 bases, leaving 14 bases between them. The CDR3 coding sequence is TGCGCCAGCAGCTTTAGAGGGAGGAACGCAGATACGCAGTATTTT. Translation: CASSFRGRNADTQYF.